This T cell receptor (beta chain) was found in a study of glioma-infiltrating T cells. The iRepertoire nested amplicon-rescue multiplex PCR amplified TCR alpha and beta CDR3s from RNA. TCRdb processed the multiplex PCR reads anew with MiXCR; each CDR3 protein has one entry. The sample holds approximately 140,000 distinct CDR3 sequences, under 25% seen once. J was trimmed by 4 bases and V by 5 bases; bases with no gene match: 8. CDR3 length equals 16 residues. Looked up from germline, CDR1 is SGHTA and CDR2 is FQGNSA. Study-level results: Gliomas, especially low-grade, showed above-expected tissue-blood divergence; non-neoplastic patients showed below.

This clonotype was recorded many times. Its matching antigen is unknown. Sequencing was performed on glioma tissue, nonneoplastic brain tissue, or PBMCs (not recorded which). The V gene is TRBV7-2, the J gene TRBJ2-1, with 10 bases matching TRBD2. This TCR derives from a human donor with low-grade glioma or glioblastoma, undergoing nonglioma brain surgery, or in good health (not recorded which). CDR3 sequence (DNA): TGTGCCAGCAGCCCGGGTAGCGGGGGGAGTTACAATGAGCAGTTCTTC. This gives the protein CASSPGSGGSYNEQFF.